Each of the 24 T cell receptor beta chains below was sequenced from the same sample in a study of shared clonotypes between healthy human individuals. Terminally differentiated effector memory CD45RA+ cells were left out of the naive CD8 fraction, which was CD45RO-negative and positively selected for CCR7. Using immunoSEQ multiplex PCR, the repertoire was profiled, and TCRdb retains in-frame clones only, with some absent. Of some 2,100,000 clones listed, around 93% are singletons. Sequenced material: naive CD8+ T cells from PBMCs. These receptor sequences come from a man aged 18 to 30 in good health. Some clones in this sample may be carry-over from other donors' samples.

The chain carries TRBV28 and TRBJ2-1; TRBD2 agrees at 12 bases. This CDR3 contains 15 residues. V trimming: 4 bases; J trimming: 10 bases; junction bases outside the gene matches: 8. From germline, CDR1 is MDHEN and CDR2 SYDVKM. This chain's CDR3 is CASSSTSGSLWEQFF. For the CDR3, the DNA is TGTGCCAGCAGTTCGACTAGCGGGAGCCTCTGGGAGCAGTTCTTC.

The V call is TRBV29-1, the J call TRBJ1-2; 8 bases align to TRBD1. This CDR3 has 14 residues. V shed 4 bases and J 3 bases; nucleotides not matched to a gene: 7. CDR1 and CDR2 (germline): SQVTM, ANQGSEA. The CDR3 spells CSVADREVDYGYTF. The CDR3, as DNA: TGCAGCGTTGCGGACAGGGAAGTTGACTATGGCTACACCTTC.

V gene TRBV19 combines with J gene TRBJ2-7, with a weak D call TRBD2 (7 bases). CDR3 length: 13 residues. The V end was cut by 9 bases, the J end by 0 bases, with 12 bases between. Looked up from germline, CDR1 is LNHDA and CDR2 is SQIVND (reference sequence). CDR3 residues: CASRGAGSYEQYF. CDR3 bases: TGTGCCAGCCGGGGGGCAGGCTCCTACGAGCAGTACTTC. The whole variable domain, filled in from reference TRBV19 and TRBJ2-7, reads DGGITQSPKYLFRKEGQNVTLSCEQNLNHDAMYWYRQDPGQGLRLIYYSQIVNDFQKGDIAEGYSVSREKKESFPLTVTSAQKNPTAFYLCASRGAGSYEQYFGPGTRLTVT.

The sample holds one count of this clone. This chain connects TRBV4-2 to TRBJ2-7, with D possibly being TRBD1 or TRBD2 (5 bases each). The V end was cut by 2 bases, the J end by 2 bases, with 19 bases between. This CDR3 region has 17 residues. The V gene's germline CDR1 is LGHNA and CDR2 YNFKEQ. This CDR3 is CASSQIRPDGTTYEQYF. The CDR3 region has the DNA TGTGCCAGCAGCCAAATACGTCCCGACGGGACCACCTACGAGCAGTACTTC.

This chain links TRBV6-5 with TRBJ2-1; 11 nucleotides match TRBD2. The junction had 10 bases not matched to a gene; V was cut back by 6 bases and J by 9 bases. Germline-derived CDR1 and CDR2 are MNHEY and SVGAGI. The CDR3 is 15 residues long. CDR3 region: CASRILAGDRSEQFF. For the CDR3, the DNA is TGTGCCAGCAGAATACTAGCGGGAGATCGAAGTGAGCAGTTCTTC.

The V and J genes are TRBV2 and TRBJ2-7; weak D call: TRBD1 (7 bases). V was trimmed by 4 bases and J by 5 bases, leaving 15 bases between them. This CDR3 comprises 14 residues. From germline, CDR1 is SNHLY and CDR2 FYNNEI. CDR3 loop: CASSGGRGVNEQYF. The CDR3, as DNA: TGTGCCAGCAGTGGCGGCAGGGGGGTCAACGAGCAGTACTTC.

This chain connects TRBV27 to TRBJ2-3, with TRBD1 identical over 9 bases. Germline CDR1 MNHEY, CDR2 SMNVEV (reference sequence). This CDR3 is built from 16 residues. The V gene end was trimmed by 5 bases and the J gene end by 6 bases; junction bases not matched to a gene: 12. For the CDR3, the DNA is TGTGCCAGCAGTCTGGGGACAGGGTTCGGATTGGATACGCAGTATTTT. Translating gives CASSLGTGFGLDTQYF.

This sequence joins TRBV18 and TRBJ1-1; D is ambiguous. The CDR3 contains 13 residues. The V gene's germline CDR1 is KGHSH and CDR2 LQKENI. V was shortened by 3 bases and J by 10 bases, with 15 bases between the two germline ends. CDR3: CASSPPDSFLAFF. In nucleotides, the CDR3 is TGTGCCAGCTCACCTCCCGACTCTTTTCTAGCTTTCTTT.

CDR3 in DNA: TGTGCCAGCAGCCCTAGGGAGGCCTACGAGCAGTACTTC. Protein product: CASSPREAYEQYF. The chain recombines TRBV11-1 with TRBJ2-7; D might be TRBD2 (6 bases). The CDR3 length is 13 residues. Trimming took 5 bases from V and 2 from J, leaving 10 bases between them. CDR1 and CDR2 (germline): SGHAT, FQDESV (reference sequence).

The V gene is TRBV19, the J gene TRBJ2-2; either TRBD1 or TRBD2 may supply D (7 bases each). Trimming removed 8 bases at V and 3 bases at J, with 13 bases between. CDR1 and CDR2 from the germline V gene are LNHDA and SQIVND (reference sequence). This CDR3 contains 14 residues. The CDR3 here is CASARGGDTGELFF. CDR3 coding DNA: TGTGCCAGTGCCAGGGGGGGTGACACCGGGGAGCTGTTTTTT. Drawing the rest from reference TRBV19 and TRBJ2-2, the complete variable domain is DGGITQSPKYLFRKEGQNVTLSCEQNLNHDAMYWYRQDPGQGLRLIYYSQIVNDFQKGDIAEGYSVSREKKESFPLTVTSAQKNPTAFYLCASARGGDTGELFFGEGSRLTVL.

The count of this clone is one. The chain recombines TRBV28 with TRBJ2-2, with a weak D call TRBD2 (5 bases). The germline V gene has CDR1 MDHEN and CDR2 SYDVKM. V was clipped by 3 bases and J by 1 base, with 12 bases between them. The CDR3 totals 16 residues. The CDR3 DNA reads as TGTGCCAGCAGTTTGCCCACTAGTGGGAACACCGGGGAGCTGTTTTTT. Protein: CASSLPTSGNTGELFF. The complete variable domain, with remaining parts taken from reference TRBV28 and TRBJ2-2, reads DVKVTQSSRYLVKRTGEKVFLECVQDMDHENMFWYRQDPGLGLRLIYFSYDVKMKEKGDIPEGYSVSREKKERFSLILESASTNQTSMYLCASSLPTSGNTGELFFGEGSRLTVL.

The chain carries TRBV28 and TRBJ2-7; 7 bases align to TRBD1. CDR3 length equals 16 residues. The V segment lost 4 bases and the J segment 1 base; nucleotides outside the gene matches: 10. Per the germline V gene, CDR1 is MDHEN and CDR2 is SYDVKM. The CDR3 DNA follows: TGTGCCAGCAGTTCACTACCCGGACAGGCGTCCTACGAGCAGTACTTC. Translation: CASSSLPGQASYEQYF. The whole variable domain, filled in from reference TRBV28 and TRBJ2-7, reads DVKVTQSSRYLVKRTGEKVFLECVQDMDHENMFWYRQDPGLGLRLIYFSYDVKMKEKGDIPEGYSVSREKKERFSLILESASTNQTSMYLCASSSLPGQASYEQYFGPGTRLTVT.

V gene TRBV27 combines with J gene TRBJ1-4; D is undetermined. The V gene lost 2 bases and the J gene lost 5 bases, with 15 bases spanning the gap. The CDR3 is 16 residues long. Per germline, CDR1 MNHEY and CDR2 SMNVEV (reference sequence). CDR3 nucleotides: TGTGCCAGCAGTTTAAGAGACCGGATAGCAAATGAAAAACTGTTTTTT. This codes for CASSLRDRIANEKLFF.

The genes are TRBV5-4 and TRBJ1-1, with 8 bases that match TRBD1. The CDR3 is 14 residues long. The germline V gene has CDR1 SGHNT and CDR2 YYREEE (reference sequence). V dropped 3 bases and J dropped 1; count of bases not matched to a gene: 2. CDR3 sequence reads: CASSYTGGNTEAFF. CDR3 in DNA: TGTGCCAGCAGCTACACAGGGGGGAACACTGAAGCTTTCTTT.

This clone was seen a single time. The V and J genes are TRBV6-6 and TRBJ2-7; D perhaps matches TRBD2 (5 bases). CDR1 and CDR2 (germline): MNHNY, SVGAGI (reference sequence). There are 12 residues in the CDR3. V was cut by 6 bases and J by 6 bases, with 12 bases left in between. The CDR3 nucleotides read TGTGCCAGCAGACCTTCGGCGGGCGAGCAGTACTTC. Protein: CASRPSAGEQYF.

The chain joins TRBV7-9 to TRBJ2-1, with D possibly being TRBD1 (5 bases). Per germline, CDR1 SEHNR and CDR2 FQNEAQ (reference sequence). There are 12 residues in the CDR3. Trimming left V 7 bases short and J 4 bases short, with 8 bases between. The DNA for the CDR3 is TGTGCCAGCACTAGGGGATACAATGAGCAGTTCTTC. It translates to CASTRGYNEQFF.

The V gene is TRBV9, the J gene TRBJ1-5; D gene unclear. The CDR3 runs to 14 residues. Trimming cost V 0 bases and J 2 bases, with 6 bases left between them. Germline loops: CDR1 SGDLS, CDR2 YYNGEE. CDR3 loop: CASSVDMGNQPQHF. CDR3 sequence (DNA): TGTGCCAGCAGCGTAGATATGGGCAATCAGCCCCAGCATTTT.

V is TRBV28 and J is TRBJ2-7; 8 nucleotides match TRBD1. Germline V CDR1 and CDR2: MDHEN, SYDVKM. The CDR3 runs to 14 residues. V was pared by 5 bases and J by 5 bases, with 8 bases of the junction left unmatched. The CDR3 DNA follows: TGTGCCAGCAGTCCGGACAGGGATCTCCACGAGCAGTACTTC. Translating gives CASSPDRDLHEQYF.

This sequence joins TRBV4-1 and TRBJ2-2, with 12 bases that match TRBD2. In germline, CDR1 is MGHRA, CDR2 YSYEKL. J gave up 6 bases and V 2 bases, and 4 bases lay outside the gene matches. CDR3 length: 16 amino acids. CDR3 region: CASSQTTSGRAGELFF. Here the CDR3 DNA reads TGCGCCAGCAGCCAAACGACTAGCGGGAGAGCCGGGGAGCTGTTTTTT.

The J gene is TRBJ2-1, the V gene TRBV18, with D hard to call. Trimming stripped 7 bases from V and 6 bases from J, with 10 bases between. CDR1 and CDR2 from the germline V gene are KGHSH and LQKENI. The CDR3 spans 12 residues. The CDR3 region is CASWEGGNEQFF. The CDR3 DNA is TGTGCCAGCTGGGAAGGCGGCAATGAGCAGTTCTTC.

The count of this clone is one. The CDR3 coding sequence is TGTGCCAGCAGCACGTTCCGAGGCTACGAGCAGTACTTC. Translation gives CASSTFRGYEQYF. The V and J genes are TRBV4-2 and TRBJ2-7; D remains unclear. The CDR3 length is 13 residues. Trimming pared 5 bases from V and 3 bases from J, leaving 11 bases between. The V gene's germline CDR1 is LGHNA and CDR2 YNFKEQ.

The J gene is TRBJ1-4, the V gene TRBV7-9; D is possibly TRBD1 (5 bases). Trimming removed 2 bases at V and 0 bases at J, with 19 bases between. CDR1 is SEHNR and CDR2 is FQNEAQ in the germline V gene (reference sequence). The CDR3 covers 19 residues. The CDR3 protein is CASSLLSGRMYATNEKLFF. CDR3 nucleotide sequence: TGTGCCAGCAGCTTATTATCGGGACGGATGTATGCAACTAATGAAAAACTGTTTTTT.

This chain joins TRBV11-2 and TRBJ2-5, with TRBD1 matching over 7 bases. Germline V CDR1 and CDR2: SGHAT, FQNNGV. Trimming took 5 bases from V and 5 from J; bases not matched to a gene: 14. The CDR3 is 16 amino acids. CDR3 in DNA: TGTGCCAGCAGCACCCGACAGGGAAGAGCCGGGGAGACCCAGTACTTC. Protein sequence: CASSTRQGRAGETQYF. Together with reference TRBV11-2 and TRBJ2-5, the CDR3 gives the full variable domain: EAGVAQSPRYKIIEKRQSVAFWCNPISGHATLYWYQQILGQGPKLLIQFQNNGVVDDSQLPKDRFSAERLKGVDSTLKIQPAKLEDSAVYLCASSTRQGRAGETQYFGPGTRLLVL.

V is TRBV7-9 and J is TRBJ2-5; 11 positions agree with TRBD2. CDR3 size: 12 residues. Germline-derived CDR1 and CDR2 are SEHNR and FQNEAQ (reference sequence). V shed 8 bases, J shed 4 bases, and the junction held 0 bases outside the gene matches. The CDR3 DNA follows: TGTGCCAGCGGACTAGCGGGAGAGACCCAGTACTTC. The encoded protein is CASGLAGETQYF.